This T cell receptor beta chain was identified during a study of blood T cell repertoires in COVID-19. Generated by immunoSEQ multiplex PCR, the TCRdb table keeps only in-frame clones and is missing some. The table includes about 120,000 clones, 87% detected once. Germline CDR1 and CDR2: MNHEY and SMNVEV (reference sequence). The V gene lost 5 bases and the J gene lost 1 base, with 23 bases spanning the gap. The CDR3 loop spans 18 amino acids. This TCR came from a human donor in a cohort sampled during active COVID-19. V is TRBV27 and J is TRBJ2-5, with a possible D match to TRBD2 (6 bases). What was sequenced was peripheral blood. The CDR3 region has the DNA TGTGCCAGCAGTCTTACCCCCCCGACTAGAGTGGCCCAAGAGACCCAGTACTTC. Translating gives CASSLTPPTRVAQETQYF.